This entry is about one T cell receptor (beta chain). No antigen is known for it. This entry is derived from a study of untreated major depressive disorder. General observations from the study: TRBV05-01 (Vbeta 5.1) usage was higher in CD4+ T cells of depressed patients than controls.

Trimming cost V 1 base and J 1 base, with 4 bases left between them. The CDR3 has 13 residues. Germline V gene data show CDR1 as SEHNR and CDR2 as FQNEAQ (reference sequence). TCRdb keeps only in-frame clones here, not all; method: immunoSEQ multiplex PCR. Of about 15,000 clones in the sample, 80% to 95% were seen once. The sequence was obtained from a man in his thirties or forties with major depressive disorder. The V and J genes are TRBV7-9 and TRBJ1-1; the D is unclear. The sequencing input was CD4+ T cells from PBMCs. The DNA of the CDR3 is TGTGCCAGCAGCTTAGAACAGAACACTGAAGCTTTCTTT. It encodes CASSLEQNTEAFF. Looking up the rest from reference TRBV7-9 and TRBJ1-1 gives the full variable domain: DTGVSQNPRHKITKRGQNVTFRCDPISEHNRLYWYRQTLGQGPEFLTYFQNEAQLEKSRLLSDRFSAERPKGSFSTLEIQRTEQGDSAMYLCASSLEQNTEAFFGQGTRLTVV.